Below are 32 T cell receptor beta chains sequenced from a single sample in a study of blood T cell repertoires in COVID-19. TCRdb's copy holds only in-frame clones and misses some; the assay was immunoSEQ multiplex PCR. Of some 35,000 clones in the sample, approximately 91% are singletons; the top ten hold around a fifth. Sample: peripheral blood. The receptors were gathered from a man in his 70s with acute or convalescent COVID-19.

The gene calls are TRBV10-3 and TRBJ2-7, with TRBD2 matching over 15 bases. CDR3 length: 16 residues. The V segment lost 10 bases and the J segment 0 bases; nucleotides outside the gene matches: 7. Germline CDR1 reads ENHRY; CDR2 reads SYGVKD. CDR3 loop: CASFPGLAGGSYEQYF. CDR3 nucleotides: TGTGCCAGTTTCCCGGGACTAGCGGGAGGCTCCTACGAGCAGTACTTC.

The chain couples TRBV2 to TRBJ2-5; 8 bases map to TRBD2. The CDR3 is 15 amino acids. J gave up 1 base and V 7 bases, and 8 bases lay outside the gene matches. Germline values: CDR1 SNHLY, CDR2 FYNNEI. This CDR3 reads CASKKRESGQETQYF. In DNA, the CDR3 is TGTGCCAGCAAAAAGCGGGAGTCAGGCCAAGAGACCCAGTACTTC. Looking up the rest from reference TRBV2 and TRBJ2-5 gives the full variable domain: EPEVTQTPSHQVTQMGQEVILRCVPISNHLYFYWYRQILGQKVEFLVSFYNNEISEKSEIFDDQFSVERPDGSNFTLKIRSTKLEDSAMYFCASKKRESGQETQYFGPGTRLLVL.

The rearrangement uses TRBV5-1 and TRBJ2-1; D is perhaps TRBD2 (6 bases). The CDR3 runs to 16 residues. Per germline, CDR1 SGHRS and CDR2 YFSETQ. Trimming pared 0 bases from V and 4 bases from J, leaving 14 bases between. For the CDR3, the DNA is TGCGCCAGCAGCTTGGTATCGGGGGACGAATACAATGAGCAGTTCTTC. Amino acid sequence: CASSLVSGDEYNEQFF.

The V call is TRBV7-3, the J call TRBJ2-1; 9 bases fit TRBD2. Per the germline V gene, CDR1 is SGHTA and CDR2 is FQGTGA. CDR3 length equals 14 residues. Losses at the gene ends were 1 base for V and 7 bases for J; bases not matched to a gene: 2. CDR3 amino acids: CASSLSGRVNEQFF. The CDR3 bases are TGTGCCAGCAGCTTAAGCGGGAGGGTAAATGAGCAGTTCTTC.

CDR3 amino acids: CASSWDRVQDTQYF. The CDR3 region has the DNA TGTGCCAGCAGTTGGGACAGGGTGCAAGATACGCAGTATTTT. The chain couples TRBV28 to TRBJ2-3, with 9 bases fitting TRBD1. Germline V gene lookup returns CDR1 MDHEN and CDR2 SYDVKM. Germline trimming cut 4 bases from V and 5 bases from J; bases unmatched to any gene: 4. The CDR3 runs to 14 residues.

The V gene is TRBV24-1, the J gene TRBJ2-5; TRBD2 aligns across 9 bases. Trimming cost V 4 bases and J 3 bases; bases outside gene matches: 2. Germline V CDR1 and CDR2: KGHDR, SFDVKD. The CDR3 has 14 residues. The CDR3, as DNA: TGTGCCACCAGTGACCGACTAGCGGAAGAGACCCAGTACTTC. It codes for CATSDRLAEETQYF.

This chain uses TRBV7-2 with TRBJ1-2; D is undetermined. The germline V gene has CDR1 SGHTA and CDR2 FQGNSA. V was shortened by 1 base and J by 0 bases, with 12 bases between the two germline ends. This CDR3 region has 16 residues. The CDR3 DNA sequence: TGTGCCAGCAGCTTAGAAGGCCCTCTAGCTAACTATGGCTACACCTTC. It yields the protein CASSLEGPLANYGYTF.

In its sample, this clone was seen once. The V and J genes are TRBV5-1 and TRBJ1-4; TRBD1 agrees at 7 bases. The CDR3 is 15 residues long. The V segment lost 5 bases and the J segment 6 bases; nucleotides outside the gene matches: 10. CDR1 is SGHRS and CDR2 is YFSETQ in the germline V gene. The CDR3 reads CASSDVSGQYEKLFF. The CDR3 DNA reads as TGCGCCAGCAGTGATGTTTCGGGACAGTATGAAAAACTGTTTTTT.

The CDR3 is CASTRALLGQPQHF. CDR3 DNA sequence: TGTGCCAGCACGCGGGCCCTACTGGGGCAGCCCCAGCATTTT. J is TRBJ1-5 and V is TRBV2; D not resolved. Per germline, CDR1 SNHLY and CDR2 FYNNEI. Trimming shortened V by 7 bases and J by 7 bases, and 17 bases separated the two germline ends. The CDR3 covers 14 residues.

The chain uses TRBV6-1 and TRBJ2-5; the D gene is possibly TRBD2 (6 bases). The germline V gene has CDR1 MNHNS and CDR2 SASEGT. The CDR3 has 16 residues. The V gene lost 2 bases and the J gene lost 4 bases, with 17 bases spanning the gap. DNA of the CDR3: TGTGCCAGCAGTGAATCGATGGCGGGAATCGGAGAGACCCAGTACTTC. It specifies CASSESMAGIGETQYF.

This clone was recorded a few times. This chain joins TRBV5-4 and TRBJ2-2, with 7 bases fitting TRBD1. In germline, CDR1 is SGHNT, CDR2 YYREEE (reference sequence). The CDR3 length is 16 residues. The trim removed 4 bases at V and 2 bases at J, leaving 8 bases unmatched. In DNA form, the CDR3 reads TGTGCCAGCAGCGGACAGGCGGCCCAAAACACCGGGGAGCTGTTTTTT. Translation gives CASSGQAAQNTGELFF. The full variable domain, its missing parts supplied by reference TRBV5-4 and TRBJ2-2, is ETGVTQSPTHLIKTRGQQVTLRCSSQSGHNTVSWYQQALGQGPQFIFQYYREEENGRGNFPPRFSGLQFPNYSSELNVNALELDDSALYLCASSGQAAQNTGELFFGEGSRLTVL.

This clone was picked up one time. This chain uses TRBV11-2 with TRBJ1-6; D possibly corresponds to TRBD1 (5 bases). Germline V gene sequence: CDR1 SGHAT, CDR2 FQNNGV. V lost 2 bases and J 7 bases, leaving 18 bases between the germline ends. The CDR3 has 17 amino acids. CDR3 region: CASSLTARGGANSPLHF. CDR3 DNA sequence: TGTGCCAGCAGCTTAACGGCTCGAGGAGGGGCCAATTCACCCCTCCACTTT.

The chain uses TRBV28 and TRBJ2-3; 7 nucleotides match TRBD2. Losses at the gene ends were 2 bases for V and 4 bases for J; bases not matched to a gene: 9. Germline CDR1 reads MDHEN; CDR2 reads SYDVKM. The CDR3 is 16 residues long. CDR3 nucleotide sequence: TGTGCCAGCAGTTTAGTAGCGGGCAGGGAGTCAGATACGCAGTATTTT. As protein: CASSLVAGRESDTQYF.

CDR3 coding DNA: TGTGCCAGCAGCCCTACAGGGGATAATTCACCCCTCCACTTT. Its protein is CASSPTGDNSPLHF. V usage is TRBV5-5 and J usage is TRBJ1-6, with 7 bases fitting TRBD1. CDR1 is SGHKS, CDR2 YYEKEE, per germline (reference sequence). This CDR3 contains 14 residues. J gave up 5 bases and V 4 bases, and 3 bases lay outside the gene matches.

V and J are TRBV7-2 and TRBJ2-2; the match to TRBD1 covers 7 bases. CDR3 size: 15 residues. The germline V gene has CDR1 SGHTA and CDR2 FQGNSA. Trimming cost V 3 bases and J 7 bases; bases outside gene matches: 8. CDR3 bases: TGTGCCAGCAGCTTCTCGACAGGGTTAGGCGGGGAGCTGTTTTTT. Translation gives CASSFSTGLGGELFF.

The rearrangement uses TRBV5-1 and TRBJ2-7; weak D call: TRBD1 (5 bases). Between the trimmed V and J ends, which lost 0 bases and 5 bases, there was a span of 9 bases. Looked up from germline, CDR1 is SGHRS and CDR2 is YFSETQ. This CDR3 region has 13 residues. The CDR3 here is CASSLELGDEQYF. The CDR3 nucleotides are TGCGCCAGCAGCTTGGAGTTAGGGGACGAGCAGTACTTC.

The chain has TRBV7-2 and TRBJ2-7, with a weak D call TRBD1 (6 bases). V was shortened by 5 bases and J by 6 bases, with 23 bases between the two germline ends. CDR1 is SGHTA, CDR2 FQGNSA, per germline. This CDR3 has 16 residues. The DNA of the CDR3 is TGTGCCAGCAGCATAGGAAGGTTGGGCCTACAGGGCGAGCAGTACTTC. It specifies CASSIGRLGLQGEQYF.

The chain combines TRBV7-3 with TRBJ2-2; perhaps TRBD1 as D (6 bases). This CDR3 is built from 14 residues. Germline values: CDR1 SGHTA, CDR2 FQGTGA. V lost 4 bases to trimming and J lost 0 bases, with 6 bases between them. The CDR3 sequence is CASSYRANTGELFF. The DNA for the CDR3 is TGTGCCAGCAGCTACAGGGCGAACACCGGGGAGCTGTTTTTT.

The gene calls are TRBV27 and TRBJ2-1; 7 bases line up with TRBD1. CDR3 length equals 16 residues. Trimming took 6 bases from V and 1 from J; bases not matched to a gene: 9. The germline V gene encodes CDR1 MNHEY and CDR2 SMNVEV (reference sequence). The CDR3 DNA sequence: TGTGCCAGCAGGGAGGTAGGGGGCAGGTCCTACAATGAGCAGTTCTTC. Amino acid sequence: CASREVGGRSYNEQFF.

The J gene is TRBJ1-4, the V gene TRBV7-9, with D perhaps TRBD1 (5 bases). CDR1 is SEHNR, CDR2 FQNEAQ, per germline (reference sequence). V dropped 4 bases and J dropped 3 bases, with 15 bases sitting between them. The CDR3 totals 16 residues. CDR3 in DNA: TGTGCCAGCAGCTCTCGACTGACAGATGCTAATGAAAAACTGTTTTTT. Translating it yields CASSSRLTDANEKLFF.

The chain uses TRBV19 and TRBJ1-2; 7 bases fit TRBD1. Germline V lookup: CDR1 LNHDA, CDR2 SQIVND (reference sequence). Trimming at V came to 3 bases and at J to 7 bases, leaving 5 bases not matched to a gene. The CDR3 totals 13 residues. CDR3 region: CASSMGQIGGYTF. The CDR3 DNA sequence: TGTGCCAGTAGTATGGGACAGATTGGTGGCTACACCTTC.

The gene calls are TRBV6-5 and TRBJ2-2, with TRBD1 as a possible D gene (6 bases). Between the trimmed V and J ends, which lost 6 bases and 0 bases, there was a span of 8 bases. This CDR3 spans 14 amino acids. Germline values: CDR1 MNHEY, CDR2 SVGAGI. CDR3 DNA: TGTGCCAGCAGGGGACAAGCGAACACCGGGGAGCTGTTTTTT. The encoded protein is CASRGQANTGELFF.

The rearrangement joins TRBV11-2 to TRBJ1-6; D possibly corresponds to TRBD1 (5 bases). V shed 6 bases and J shed 3 bases, with 18 bases lying between them. This CDR3 comprises 17 residues. The germline CDR1 and CDR2 sequences are SGHAT and FQNNGV. CDR3 in DNA: TGTGCCAGCAGTCATCGAATGACAGAGCTCTATAATTCACCCCTCCACTTT. This encodes CASSHRMTELYNSPLHF.

V usage is TRBV28 and J usage is TRBJ1-4; D is uncertain. Germline lookup yields CDR1 MDHEN and CDR2 SYDVKM. The V end was cut by 6 bases, the J end by 0 bases, with 8 bases between. This CDR3 region has 14 residues. The CDR3 sequence is CASSPVATNEKLFF. The CDR3 coding sequence is TGTGCCAGCAGCCCAGTTGCAACTAATGAAAAACTGTTTTTT.

This chain uses TRBV20-1 with TRBJ2-7; D not resolved. This CDR3 is 10 amino acids long. The germline gives CDR1 DFQATT, CDR2 SNEGSKA (reference sequence). V dropped 1 base and J dropped 4 bases, with 2 bases sitting between them. The CDR3 is CSARAYEQYF. Here the CDR3 DNA reads TGCAGTGCTAGAGCGTACGAGCAGTACTTC.

This clone was seen only once. The V call is TRBV4-3, the J call TRBJ2-7; possibly TRBD2 for D (7 bases). The CDR3 runs to 17 residues. Germline-derived CDR1 and CDR2 are LGHNA and YSLEER. V gave up 5 bases and J gave up 4 bases, with 24 bases separating them. CDR3 coding DNA: TGCGCCAGCAGCAAAATCCCTCAGGGAGGGGGTGCTTACGAGCAGTACTTC. Its translation is CASSKIPQGGGAYEQYF.

This rearrangement joins TRBV11-2 to TRBJ1-5, with a tentative D call TRBD1 (5 bases). Deletions cut 4 bases from V and 4 bases from J, with 14 bases between. The CDR3 totals 15 residues. The V gene's germline CDR1 is SGHAT and CDR2 FQNNGV. DNA of the CDR3: TGTGCCAGCAGCTCTGGGGGGAGTAAGAATCAGCCCCAGCATTTT. Translating it yields CASSSGGSKNQPQHF.

V is TRBV4-1 and J is TRBJ2-3; 7 bases match TRBD2. CDR3 length: 16 amino acids. Germline V gene data show CDR1 as MGHRA and CDR2 as YSYEKL. With 1 base clipped from V and 0 bases from J, the junction kept 4 bases outside the gene matches. The CDR3 DNA reads TGCGCCAGCAGCCAAGCCCTAGCGGTTAGCACAGATACGCAGTATTTT. This encodes CASSQALAVSTDTQYF.

This sequence joins TRBV7-2 and TRBJ2-1; 14 bases align to TRBD2. The J segment lost 5 bases and the V segment lost 1 base, leaving 4 bases of the junction unmatched. The CDR3 is made up of 17 amino acids. CDR1 and CDR2 from the germline V gene are SGHTA and FQGNSA. In DNA form, the CDR3 reads TGTGCCAGCAGCTTAGAGACTAGCGGGAGGGTAAACAATGAGCAGTTCTTC. Its protein product is CASSLETSGRVNNEQFF.

The V call is TRBV7-2, the J call TRBJ1-3; D not certain. Germline V gene sequence: CDR1 SGHTA, CDR2 FQGNSA. The CDR3 runs to 14 residues. Deletions cut 2 bases from V and 4 bases from J, with 9 bases between. CDR3 region: CASSLIWQGNTIYF. The CDR3 nucleotides read TGTGCCAGCAGCTTAATTTGGCAAGGAAACACCATATATTTT.

This rearrangement joins TRBV5-1 to TRBJ2-7; TRBD2 matches 10 bases. V lost 4 bases, J lost 2 bases, and 6 bases stayed unmatched. Germline V lookup: CDR1 SGHRS, CDR2 YFSETQ. The CDR3 runs to 15 residues. CDR3 loop: CASSRTSGGTYEQYF. Here the CDR3 DNA reads TGCGCCAGCAGCCGGACTAGCGGAGGCACCTACGAGCAGTACTTC.

The DNA for the CDR3 is TGTGCCAGCAGCTTGCAGGGGGCGGTATACGAGCAGTACTTC. Translation: CASSLQGAVYEQYF. The V gene is TRBV5-4, the J gene TRBJ2-7; 8 bases map to TRBD1. CDR1 and CDR2 (germline): SGHNT, YYREEE (reference sequence). This CDR3 comprises 14 residues. V gave up 1 base and J gave up 4 bases; unmatched junction bases: 4.